The 16 T cell receptor beta chains below come from one sample, sequenced in a study of T-cell reconstitution after alpha-beta-depleted transplantation in children. Preparation of the TCRbeta library was carried out with unique molecular identifiers. TCRdb analysed the PCR reads with MiXCR anew, one entry per CDR3 protein. The sample contains about 480,000 distinct CDR3 sequences, around 12% of which appear only once. Specimen: PBMCs from the stem cell graft donor, collected from the stem cell graft. These receptors originate from a human donor who donated a stem cell graft to a child with combined immunodeficiency.

This clonotype was observed a handful of times. The chain carries TRBV24-1 and TRBJ1-1; D perhaps matches TRBD1 (5 bases). This CDR3 region has 13 residues. Germline assignment: CDR1 KGHDR and CDR2 SFDVKD. V lost 4 bases and J lost 8, with 13 bases in between. DNA of the CDR3: TGTGCCACCAGTGACGTCAAACAGGCAGAAGCTTTCTTT. This translates into CATSDVKQAEAFF.

CDR3: CATSVEINQPQHF. CDR3 nucleotide sequence: TGTGCCACCTCGGTGGAGATCAATCAGCCCCAGCATTTT. The J gene is TRBJ1-5, the V gene TRBV12-3 or TRBV12-4; D ambiguous. V was clipped by 10 bases and J by 3 bases, with 13 bases between them. CDR3 length equals 13 residues.

For the CDR3, the DNA is TGTGCCTGGATCCCCGGACAGGGCTACGAGCAGTACTTC. Amino acid sequence: CAWIPGQGYEQYF. The genes are TRBV30 and TRBJ2-7, with TRBD1 matching over 8 bases. J lost 3 bases, V lost 4 bases, and 5 bases had no gene match. The CDR3 sequence is 13 residues long. Germline assignment: CDR1 GTSNPN and CDR2 SVGIG (reference sequence).

This clonotype was observed a few times. The CDR3 protein is CATSDPTSGGGNEQFF. DNA of the CDR3: TGTGCCACCAGTGATCCGACTAGCGGGGGGGGAAATGAGCAGTTCTTC. The rearrangement uses TRBV24-1 and TRBJ2-1; TRBD2 agrees at 14 bases. The CDR3 consists of 16 residues. Losses at the gene ends were 3 bases for V and 7 bases for J; bases not matched to a gene: 4. Germline values: CDR1 KGHDR, CDR2 SFDVKD.

This clonotype was counted only a few times. The chain is built from TRBV12-3 or TRBV12-4 and TRBJ1-4; D gene ambiguous. V lost 7 bases to trimming and J lost 4 bases, with 10 bases between them. The CDR3 consists of 13 residues. The CDR3 sequence is CASTPSVNEKLFF. CDR3 sequence (DNA): TGTGCCAGCACCCCCAGCGTTAATGAAAAACTGTTTTTT.

The sample holds many counts of this clonotype. This chain links TRBV28 with TRBJ2-5; 10 bases line up with TRBD2. Germline CDR1 is MDHEN and CDR2 is SYDVKM. CDR3 length equals 20 residues. The junction had 17 bases not matched to a gene; V was cut back by 3 bases and J by 1 base. The CDR3 DNA is TGTGCCAGCAGTTTCCCTCTAGTACCGGGACTAGCGCAACCCCAAGAGACCCAGTACTTC. It codes for CASSFPLVPGLAQPQETQYF.

This clonotype showed up just a few times. J is TRBJ2-7 and V is TRBV4-3; the D gene is possibly TRBD1 (5 bases). Looked up from germline, CDR1 is LGHNA and CDR2 is YSLEER. V lost 0 bases to trimming and J lost 3 bases, with 9 bases between them. There are 14 residues in the CDR3. The CDR3 protein is CASSQDRGHYEQYF. The CDR3 DNA reads TGCGCCAGCAGCCAAGATAGGGGCCACTACGAGCAGTACTTC.

This clonotype has a handful of counts. CDR3 bases: TGTGCCAGCAGCAAAAGGCAGGCCTACGAGCAGTACTTC. Encoded protein: CASSKRQAYEQYF. V gene TRBV21-1 combines with J gene TRBJ2-7. TRBV21-1 is recorded as a pseudogene. The CDR3 is made up of 13 amino acids.

This clonotype has more than one count but fewer than ten. V usage is TRBV12-3 or TRBV12-4 and J usage is TRBJ2-1; 11 nucleotides match TRBD2. V shed 5 bases, J shed 15 bases, and the junction held 3 bases outside the gene matches. The CDR3 contains 11 residues. CDR3: CASSTSGSGFF. The CDR3 nucleotides read TGTGCCAGCAGTACTAGCGGGAGCGGGTTCTTC.

The chain recombines TRBV9 with TRBJ2-7; D gene ambiguous. CDR3 length equals 14 residues. Germline V lookup: CDR1 SGDLS, CDR2 YYNGEE. Trimming pared 2 bases from V and 2 bases from J, leaving 11 bases between. The CDR3 nucleotides read TGTGCCAGCAGCGTGACGGATGCACCCTACGAGCAGTACTTC. As protein: CASSVTDAPYEQYF.

In this sample, this clonotype turned up a few times. The chain recombines TRBV12-3 or TRBV12-4 with TRBJ2-5; TRBD1 or TRBD2 may be the D gene (5 bases each). The CDR3 totals 15 residues. The V end was cut by 6 bases, the J end by 4 bases, with 18 bases between. For the CDR3, the DNA is TGTGCCAGCAGACGGGACCGATTGTCGGGAGAGACCCAGTACTTC. Translation: CASRRDRLSGETQYF.

In its sample, this clonotype was seen a few times. The chain employs TRBV6-2 or TRBV6-3 and TRBJ2-2, with TRBD1 matching over 12 bases. The CDR3 is 17 amino acids. After removal of 0 bases from V and 6 bases from J, the junction contained 5 bases not matched to a gene. Per germline, CDR1 MNHEY and CDR2 SVGEGT. CDR3 bases: TGTGCCAGCAGTTACTCGGGGACAGGGGGCTTGGCCGGGGAGCTGTTTTTT. Amino acids: CASSYSGTGGLAGELFF.

The rearrangement links TRBV12-3 or TRBV12-4 to TRBJ2-7; D not resolved. The CDR3 sequence is 13 residues long. Trimming removed 6 bases from V and 3 bases from J, with 12 bases in between. The CDR3 bases are TGTGCCAGCAGCTCGGGCATGAACTACGAGCAGTACTTC. Translating gives CASSSGMNYEQYF.

This clonotype appeared many times. This chain joins TRBV20-1 and TRBJ2-1; 7 bases agree with TRBD2. The germline CDR1 and CDR2 sequences are DFQATT and SNEGSKA (reference sequence). The CDR3 spans 18 residues. The ends lost 1 base at V and 8 bases at J; junction bases unmatched: 20. As DNA, the CDR3 is TGCAGTGCTAGAGGTCCCCGTGTTCCCAGCGGGATAGGATATGAGCAGTTCTTC. This sequence encodes CSARGPRVPSGIGYEQFF.

The CDR3 region is CASGMSFSGSTDTQYF. The CDR3 region has the DNA TGCGCCAGCGGAATGAGTTTTAGCGGTAGCACAGATACGCAGTATTTT. The genes are TRBV5-1 and TRBJ2-3; D perhaps matches TRBD2 (6 bases). V shed 7 bases and J shed 0 bases, with 18 bases lying between them. CDR1 is SGHRS and CDR2 is YFSETQ in the germline V gene. The CDR3 totals 16 residues.

This clonotype was counted ten times or more. The chain joins TRBV7-2 to TRBJ2-1, with a weak D call TRBD2 (5 bases). The CDR3 contains 13 residues. V dropped 5 bases and J dropped 7 bases, with 12 bases sitting between them. Germline loops: CDR1 SGHTA, CDR2 FQGNSA. The CDR3 here is CASSPPTGNEQFF. The CDR3 DNA follows: TGTGCCAGCAGCCCCCCCACGGGAAATGAGCAGTTCTTC.